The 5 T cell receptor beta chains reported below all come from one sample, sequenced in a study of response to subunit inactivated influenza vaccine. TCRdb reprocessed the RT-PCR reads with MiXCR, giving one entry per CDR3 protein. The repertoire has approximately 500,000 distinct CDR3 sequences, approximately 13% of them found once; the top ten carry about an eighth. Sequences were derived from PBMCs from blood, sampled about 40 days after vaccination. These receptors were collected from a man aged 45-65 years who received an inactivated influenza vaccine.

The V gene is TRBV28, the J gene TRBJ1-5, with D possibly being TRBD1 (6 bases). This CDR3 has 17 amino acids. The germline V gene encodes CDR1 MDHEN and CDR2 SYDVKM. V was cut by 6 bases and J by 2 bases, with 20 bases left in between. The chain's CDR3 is CASRRFLGGLGNQPQHF. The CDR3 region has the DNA TGTGCCAGCAGGAGATTCTTAGGGGGTCTGGGCAATCAGCCCCAGCATTTT.

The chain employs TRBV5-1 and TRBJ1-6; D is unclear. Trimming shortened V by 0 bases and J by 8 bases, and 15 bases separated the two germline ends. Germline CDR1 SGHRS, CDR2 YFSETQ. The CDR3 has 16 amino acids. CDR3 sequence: CASSLAHSASDSPLHF. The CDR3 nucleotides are TGCGCCAGCAGCTTGGCTCACAGCGCCTCGGATTCACCCCTCCACTTT.

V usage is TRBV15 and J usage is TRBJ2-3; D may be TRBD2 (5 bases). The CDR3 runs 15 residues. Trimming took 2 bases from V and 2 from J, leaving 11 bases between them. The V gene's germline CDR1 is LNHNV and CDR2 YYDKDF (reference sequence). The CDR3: CATSRHAGDTDTQYF. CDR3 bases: TGTGCCACCAGCAGACATGCCGGGGACACAGATACGCAGTATTTT.

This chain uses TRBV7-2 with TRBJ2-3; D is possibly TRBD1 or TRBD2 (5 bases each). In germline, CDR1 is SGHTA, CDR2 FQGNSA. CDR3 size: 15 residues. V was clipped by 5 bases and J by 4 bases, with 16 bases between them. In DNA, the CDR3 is TGTGCCAGCAGCCCGCCGGGGCTAGTGTCAGATACGCAGTATTTT. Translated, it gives CASSPPGLVSDTQYF.

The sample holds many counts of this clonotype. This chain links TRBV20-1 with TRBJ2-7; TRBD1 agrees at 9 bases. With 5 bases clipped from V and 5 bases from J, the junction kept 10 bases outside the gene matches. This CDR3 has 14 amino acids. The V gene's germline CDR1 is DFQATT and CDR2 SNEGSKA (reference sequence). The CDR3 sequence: CSAGTGTGSHEQYF. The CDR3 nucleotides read TGCAGTGCTGGAACCGGGACAGGGTCCCACGAGCAGTACTTC.